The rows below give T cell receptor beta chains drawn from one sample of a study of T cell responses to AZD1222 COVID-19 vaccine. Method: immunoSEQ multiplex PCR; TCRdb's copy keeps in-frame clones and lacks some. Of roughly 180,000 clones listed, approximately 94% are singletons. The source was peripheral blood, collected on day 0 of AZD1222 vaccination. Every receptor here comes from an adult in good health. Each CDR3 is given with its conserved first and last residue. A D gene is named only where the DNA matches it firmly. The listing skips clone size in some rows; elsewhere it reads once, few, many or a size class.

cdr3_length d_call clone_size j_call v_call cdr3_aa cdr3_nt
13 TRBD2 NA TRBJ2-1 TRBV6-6 CASSYGLAGVQFF TGTGCCAGCAGTTACGGACTAGCGGGAGTACAGTTCTTC
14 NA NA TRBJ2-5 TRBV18 CASSPPAGQETQYF TGTGCCAGCTCACCACCGGCGGGACAAGAGACCCAGTACTTC
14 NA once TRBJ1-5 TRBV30 CAWSAVKSNQPQHF TGTGCCTGGAGTGCCGTGAAGAGCAATCAGCCCCAGCATTTT
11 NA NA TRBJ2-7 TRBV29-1 CSVGESYEQYF TGCAGCGTTGGGGAGTCCTACGAGCAGTACTTC
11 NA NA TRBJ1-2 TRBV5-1 CASHGGYGYTF TGCGCCAGCCACGGAGGCTATGGCTACACCTTC
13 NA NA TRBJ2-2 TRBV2 CASRRDYTGELFF TGTGCCAGCAGGCGGGATTACACCGGGGAGCTGTTTTTT
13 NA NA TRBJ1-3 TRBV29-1 CSVLGDSGNTIYF TGCAGCGTTTTAGGGGATTCTGGAAACACCATATATTTT
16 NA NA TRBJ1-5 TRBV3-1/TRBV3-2 CASSQGMGTRNQPQHF TGTGCCAGCAGCCAAGGGATGGGGACTAGAAATCAGCCCCAGCATTTT
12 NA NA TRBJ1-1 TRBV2 CASEGADTEAFF TGTGCCAGCGAAGGGGCGGATACTGAAGCTTTCTTT
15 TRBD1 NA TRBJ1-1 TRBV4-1 CASSTPGQGNTEAFF TGCGCCAGCAGCACCCCGGGACAGGGGAACACTGAAGCTTTCTTT
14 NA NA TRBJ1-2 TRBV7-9 CASTALSGAEGYTF TGTGCCAGCACCGCCCTTTCAGGGGCAGAGGGCTACACCTTC
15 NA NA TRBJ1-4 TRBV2 CASSRAGRTNEKLFF TGTGCCAGCAGCCGAGCGGGGAGGACTAATGAAAAACTGTTTTTT
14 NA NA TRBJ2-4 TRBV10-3 CAISERGPENIQYF TGTGCCATCAGTGAGAGGGGCCCGGAGAACATTCAGTACTTC
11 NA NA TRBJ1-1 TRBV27 CASRFGVRAFF TGTGCCAGCAGGTTCGGGGTGAGGGCTTTCTTT
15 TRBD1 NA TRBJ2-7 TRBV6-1 CASSDNRGVNYEQYF TGTGCCAGCAGTGACAACAGGGGAGTGAACTACGAGCAGTACTTC
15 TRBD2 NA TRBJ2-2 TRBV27 CASLRVAGLTGELFF TGTGCCAGCCTAAGGGTAGCGGGACTCACCGGGGAGCTGTTTTTT
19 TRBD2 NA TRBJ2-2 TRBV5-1 CASSLVWAGGPRDTGELFF TGCGCCAGCAGCTTGGTCTGGGCGGGAGGGCCCAGGGACACCGGGGAGCTGTTTTTT
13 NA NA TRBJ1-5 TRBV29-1 CSVDLGGGLPQHF TGCAGCGTTGATCTTGGGGGGGGGCTGCCCCAGCATTTT
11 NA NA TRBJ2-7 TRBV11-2 CASSPGHEQYF TGTGCCAGCAGCCCCGGCCACGAGCAGTACTTC
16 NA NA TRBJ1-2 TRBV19 CASSMMGGNANYGYTF TGTGCCAGTAGTATGATGGGAGGGAACGCTAACTATGGCTACACCTTC
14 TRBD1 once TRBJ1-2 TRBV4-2 CASSQLTGKGGYTF TGTGCCAGCAGCCAATTGACAGGGAAGGGTGGCTACACCTTC
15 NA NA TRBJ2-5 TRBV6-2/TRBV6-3 CASSYNEGGGETQYF TGTGCCAGCAGTTATAATGAGGGGGGTGGGGAGACCCAGTACTTC